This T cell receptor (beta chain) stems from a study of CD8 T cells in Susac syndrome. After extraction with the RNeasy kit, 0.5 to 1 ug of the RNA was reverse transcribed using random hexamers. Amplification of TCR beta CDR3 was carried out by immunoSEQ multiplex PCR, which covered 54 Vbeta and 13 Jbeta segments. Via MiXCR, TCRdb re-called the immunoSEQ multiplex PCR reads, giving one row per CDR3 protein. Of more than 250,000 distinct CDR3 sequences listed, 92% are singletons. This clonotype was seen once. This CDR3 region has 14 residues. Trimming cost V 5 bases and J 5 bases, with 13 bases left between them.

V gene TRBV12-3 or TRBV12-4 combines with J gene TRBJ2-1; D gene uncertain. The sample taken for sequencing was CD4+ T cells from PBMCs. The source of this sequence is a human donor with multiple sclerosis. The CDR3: CASSPGYLNNEQFF. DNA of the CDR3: TGTGCCAGCAGTCCCGGGTACCTCAACAATGAGCAGTTCTTC.